The 28 T cell receptor beta chains below were found in one sample sequenced in a study of blood T cell repertoires in COVID-19. Data came from immunoSEQ multiplex PCR; TCRdb stores just in-frame clones and leaves some out. The sample lists about 97,000 clones; around 92% were seen once. The source material was peripheral blood. The receptors come from a man aged 18 to 29 with acute or convalescent COVID-19.

V gene TRBV7-9 combines with J gene TRBJ1-2; D may be TRBD1 (5 bases). This CDR3 contains 15 residues. With 1 base removed from V and 1 base from J, the gap between germline ends came to 10 bases. Germline CDR1 reads SEHNR; CDR2 reads FQNEAQ (reference sequence). The CDR3 reads CASSLVSGGNYGYTF. CDR3 bases: TGTGCCAGCAGCTTAGTATCGGGGGGTAACTATGGCTACACCTTC.

The CDR3 coding sequence is TGTGCCAGCTCACCGGGACAGGGGAAGTCGAACACCGGGGAGCTGTTTTTT. It yields the protein CASSPGQGKSNTGELFF. The chain links TRBV18 to TRBJ2-2; TRBD1 matches at 10 bases. The J segment lost 0 bases and the V segment lost 3 bases, leaving 4 bases of the junction unmatched. The germline CDR1 and CDR2 sequences are KGHSH and LQKENI. This CDR3 region has 17 residues.

The chain has TRBV5-1 and TRBJ2-7, with 7 bases lining up with TRBD1. The CDR3 extends over 16 amino acids. Unmatched junction bases numbered 10, after V lost 4 bases and J lost 0 bases. Germline loops: CDR1 SGHRS, CDR2 YFSETQ. In nucleotides, the CDR3 is TGCGCCAGCAGCCGGGGACAGTCCTTGGGCTCCTACGAGCAGTACTTC. It yields the protein CASSRGQSLGSYEQYF.

This clone was counted a single time. The chain employs TRBV9 and TRBJ2-5, with TRBD1 matching over 7 bases. CDR3 size: 16 residues. V lost 4 bases, J lost 5 bases, and 14 bases stayed unmatched. Per germline, CDR1 SGDLS and CDR2 YYNGEE. Here the CDR3 reads CASSPAQRGPGETQYF. The CDR3 nucleotides read TGTGCCAGCAGCCCCGCTCAGAGGGGGCCTGGGGAGACCCAGTACTTC.

CDR3 coding DNA: TGTGCCAGCAGCCAGCAGGGATCTATAACCGGGGAGCTGTTTTTT. This sequence encodes CASSQQGSITGELFF. The chain carries TRBV7-2 and TRBJ2-2; the D gene is possibly TRBD1 (5 bases). V gave up 5 bases and J gave up 5 bases, with 15 bases separating them. This CDR3 region has 15 residues. Germline V gene sequence: CDR1 SGHTA, CDR2 FQGNSA.

The CDR3 is CASSQETGWDGYTF. In DNA form, the CDR3 reads TGTGCCAGCAGCCAAGAAACAGGTTGGGATGGCTACACCTTC. The rearrangement joins TRBV3-1 (or the pseudogene TRBV3-2) to TRBJ1-2; tentatively, D is TRBD1 (5 bases). Trimming removed 0 bases from V and 6 bases from J, with 11 bases in between. The CDR3 extends over 14 amino acids. From germline, CDR1 is LGHDT and CDR2 YNNKEL (reference sequence).

The chain couples TRBV11-3 to TRBJ1-4, with 7 bases lining up with TRBD1. Unmatched junction bases numbered 14, after V lost 2 bases and J lost 5 bases. This CDR3 has 18 residues. The germline gives CDR1 SGHNT, CDR2 YENEEA. The CDR3 coding sequence is TGTGCCAGCAGCTTATCCCCACCGTCAGGGGGTCGGAATGAAAAACTGTTTTTT. Its protein product is CASSLSPPSGGRNEKLFF.

The chain joins TRBV5-1 to TRBJ1-1; D ambiguous. The CDR3 is made up of 15 amino acids. The V end lost 0 bases, the J end lost 1 base, and 10 bases lay between the germline ends. In germline, CDR1 is SGHRS, CDR2 YFSETQ. CDR3 residues: CASSLEFGGNTEAFF. CDR3 nucleotides: TGCGCCAGCAGCTTGGAATTCGGTGGGAACACTGAAGCTTTCTTT.

The rearrangement links TRBV7-9 to TRBJ2-7, with 9 positions matching TRBD1. The ends lost 5 bases at V and 5 bases at J; junction bases unmatched: 7. Germline values: CDR1 SEHNR, CDR2 FQNEAQ (reference sequence). The CDR3 has 14 amino acids. The CDR3 DNA reads TGTGCCAGCAGCCCCGGGACAGGGTTTAACGAGCAGTACTTC. Amino acid sequence: CASSPGTGFNEQYF.

This clone showed up just a few times. This chain joins TRBV6-5 and TRBJ1-5; D call uncertain. The length of the CDR3 is 15 residues. The V gene lost 2 bases and the J gene lost 2 bases, with 10 bases spanning the gap. CDR1 is MNHEY, CDR2 SVGAGI, per germline. CDR3 nucleotides: TGTGCCAGCAGTTACCCCGGGGAGGGCAATCAGCCCCAGCATTTT. Protein product: CASSYPGEGNQPQHF.

The chain links TRBV6-5 to TRBJ1-2, with unresolved D. The CDR3 totals 14 residues. V lost 5 bases and J lost 4, with 14 bases in between. Looked up from germline, CDR1 is MNHEY and CDR2 is SVGAGI. Here the CDR3 reads CASSTAGRSYGYTF. The CDR3 DNA reads as TGTGCCAGCAGTACGGCTGGGAGATCCTATGGCTACACCTTC.

Points on this clone: A junction boundary mismatches the germline segment, possibly from a read error. The CDR3 here is CASSSLLGPGNTIYF. The CDR3 nucleotides are TGTGCCAGTAGTTCCCTTTTGGGGCCTGGAAACACCATATATTTT. The J gene is TRBJ1-3, the V gene TRBV6-5, with a tentative D call TRBD1 (5 bases). Germline assignment: CDR1 MNHEY and CDR2 SVGAGI. The CDR3 is 15 amino acids.

The rearrangement links TRBV5-1 to TRBJ2-7; 9 bases align to TRBD1. CDR1 is SGHRS and CDR2 is YFSETQ in the germline V gene. V lost 3 bases and J lost 0; bases outside the gene matches: 4. This CDR3 comprises 15 residues. DNA of the CDR3: TGCGCCAGCAGCTCCGGGACAGGGTTCTCCTACGAGCAGTACTTC. Translated, it gives CASSSGTGFSYEQYF. Drawing the rest from reference TRBV5-1 and TRBJ2-7, the complete variable domain is KAGVTQTPRYLIKTRGQQVTLSCSPISGHRSVSWYQQTPGQGLQFLFEYFSETQRNKGNFPGRFSGRQFSNSRSEMNVSTLELGDSALYLCASSSGTGFSYEQYFGPGTRLTVT.

The chain combines TRBV19 with TRBJ2-2; tentative D call: TRBD2 (6 bases). V was cut by 7 bases and J by 0 bases, with 18 bases left in between. CDR1 is LNHDA and CDR2 is SQIVND in the germline V gene (reference sequence). This CDR3 comprises 17 residues. CDR3 DNA sequence: TGTGCCAGTAAAGTTAGGGTCGGAGGGCCGAACACCGGGGAGCTGTTTTTT. Amino acids: CASKVRVGGPNTGELFF.

The gene calls are TRBV19 and TRBJ1-3; D remains unclear. CDR1 LNHDA and CDR2 SQIVND come from the germline V gene (reference sequence). The CDR3 extends over 17 amino acids. V gave up 7 bases and J gave up 0 bases, with 19 bases separating them. The CDR3 here is CASKVRSLADSGNTIYF. The CDR3 bases are TGTGCCAGTAAGGTACGGAGCCTGGCCGACTCTGGAAACACCATATATTTT.

The rearrangement joins TRBV5-1 to TRBJ2-5; possible D gene TRBD2, 6 bases. Trimming took off 3 bases at V and 2 bases at J, with 11 bases between the two ends. The CDR3 covers 14 residues. Germline values: CDR1 SGHRS, CDR2 YFSETQ. CDR3 region: CASSSRDSQETQYF. The CDR3, as DNA: TGCGCCAGCAGCTCCCGGGACTCTCAAGAGACCCAGTACTTC. The full variable domain, rest sourced from reference TRBV5-1 and TRBJ2-5, is KAGVTQTPRYLIKTRGQQVTLSCSPISGHRSVSWYQQTPGQGLQFLFEYFSETQRNKGNFPGRFSGRQFSNSRSEMNVSTLELGDSALYLCASSSRDSQETQYFGPGTRLLVL.

The chain employs TRBV7-9 and TRBJ2-5, with a tentative D call TRBD1 (6 bases). The germline V gene encodes CDR1 SEHNR and CDR2 FQNEAQ (reference sequence). Trimming cost V 4 bases and J 4 bases, with 10 bases left between them. The CDR3 runs 13 residues. The CDR3, as DNA: TGTGCCAGCAGCTGGACAGCCGGAGAGACCCAGTACTTC. Translating it yields CASSWTAGETQYF.

CDR3 nucleotide sequence: TGTGCCAGCAGCGTTTCCCCTGGGGGGAACATTCAGTACTTC. The encoded protein is CASSVSPGGNIQYF. The chain is built from TRBV9 and TRBJ2-4, with a possible D match to TRBD2 (6 bases). This CDR3 is built from 14 residues. V shed 2 bases and J shed 7 bases, with 13 bases lying between them. Germline CDR1 and CDR2: SGDLS and YYNGEE.

This clone was picked up one time. V usage is TRBV13 and J usage is TRBJ2-1, with 9 bases aligning to TRBD1. The J segment lost 2 bases and the V segment lost 7 bases, leaving 6 bases of the junction unmatched. The CDR3 runs to 15 residues. Germline V gene lookup returns CDR1 PRHDT and CDR2 FYEKMQ (reference sequence). Written as DNA, the CDR3 is TGTGCCAGCAATCTTGACAGGGGGGCCTACAATGAGCAGTTCTTC. Its translation is CASNLDRGAYNEQFF.

The chain couples TRBV21-1 to TRBJ2-7; the table's TRBD2 call for D was not verified on the DNA. TRBV21-1 is marked as a pseudogene. The CDR3 totals 19 residues. CDR3 amino acids: CASSKPYGLAGEWAYEQYF. The CDR3 bases are TGTGCCAGCAGCAAACCCTACGGACTAGCGGGAGAATGGGCCTACGAGCAGTACTTC.

The genes are TRBV7-9 and TRBJ2-2; tentative D call: TRBD2 (6 bases). V was clipped by 2 bases and J by 5 bases, with 12 bases between them. Germline CDR1 reads SEHNR; CDR2 reads FQNEAQ (reference sequence). This CDR3 has 15 residues. The CDR3 coding sequence is TGTGCCAGCAGCTTATGGAGGGATTTTACCGGGGAGCTGTTTTTT. This codes for CASSLWRDFTGELFF.

The V gene is TRBV11-2, the J gene TRBJ1-2, with D possibly TRBD1 on 5 matching bases. V was cut by 1 base and J by 2 bases, with 11 bases left in between. Germline V CDR1 and CDR2: SGHAT, FQNNGV. There are 15 residues in the CDR3. DNA of the CDR3: TGTGCCAGCAGCTTAGTTCGGGGGGAGAACTATGGCTACACCTTC. The encoded protein is CASSLVRGENYGYTF.

This chain uses TRBV5-1 with TRBJ1-2; 8 bases agree with TRBD1. The V gene end was trimmed by 4 bases and the J gene end by 7 bases; junction bases not matched to a gene: 9. From germline, CDR1 is SGHRS and CDR2 YFSETQ. The CDR3 sequence is 14 residues long. The CDR3 DNA is TGCGCCAGCAGCCTGGAGGACAGGGTCCTTGGCTACACCTTC. Residues: CASSLEDRVLGYTF.

This chain connects TRBV19 to TRBJ1-2; D might be TRBD1 (6 bases). V was trimmed by 5 bases and J by 2 bases, leaving 12 bases between them. The length of the CDR3 is 14 residues. Looked up from germline, CDR1 is LNHDA and CDR2 is SQIVND (reference sequence). The CDR3 DNA reads TGTGCCAGTAGTGCGACAGGCTCCAACTATGGCTACACCTTC. Residues: CASSATGSNYGYTF.

This chain uses TRBV7-9 with TRBJ2-7; D may be TRBD1 (5 bases). V was cut by 5 bases and J by 2 bases, with 13 bases left in between. The CDR3 loop spans 14 amino acids. Germline CDR1 and CDR2: SEHNR and FQNEAQ (reference sequence). The chain's CDR3 is CASSPDRAPYEQYF. In nucleotides, the CDR3 is TGTGCCAGCAGCCCAGACAGAGCCCCCTACGAGCAGTACTTC.

The chain uses TRBV11-2 and TRBJ2-7, with D possibly matching TRBD1 (6 bases). CDR1 is SGHAT, CDR2 FQNNGV, per germline. CDR3 length equals 14 residues. The V gene lost 4 bases and the J gene lost 2 bases, with 12 bases spanning the gap. The CDR3 region has the DNA TGTGCCAGCAGCTATCAGGGGCAGGCCTACGAGCAGTACTTC. Its translation: CASSYQGQAYEQYF.

V is TRBV19 and J is TRBJ2-7; D is perhaps TRBD1 (5 bases). Germline V CDR1 and CDR2: LNHDA, SQIVND (reference sequence). With 4 bases removed from V and 3 bases from J, the gap between germline ends came to 19 bases. The CDR3 runs 16 residues. For the CDR3, the DNA is TGTGCCAGTAGTAAAGAAGGGGCGCAGGTAATCTACGAGCAGTACTTC. Translating it yields CASSKEGAQVIYEQYF.

The rearrangement links TRBV9 to TRBJ1-1, with D perhaps TRBD1 (6 bases). This CDR3 region has 17 residues. Germline assignment: CDR1 SGDLS and CDR2 YYNGEE. V was cut by 4 bases and J by 2 bases, with 21 bases left in between. CDR3 protein: CASSLDPQPGTNTEAFF. In DNA, the CDR3 is TGTGCCAGCAGCCTTGACCCCCAGCCGGGGACAAACACTGAAGCTTTCTTT. Full variable domain (rest looked up from reference TRBV9 and TRBJ1-1): DSGVTQTPKHLITATGQRVTLRCSPRSGDLSVYWYQQSLDQGLQFLIQYYNGEERAKGNILERFSAQQFPDLHSELNLSSLELGDSALYFCASSLDPQPGTNTEAFFGQGTRLTVV.